The clone carrying this T cell receptor (beta chain) was detected a few times. Antigen: not known. The sample belongs to a study of metastatic and nonmetastatic thyroid tumors. Looking at the study overall: The study looked at repertoires side by side in blood and in tumor or nodule tissue from malignant and benign thyroid patients.

Findings and caveats of the study: Significantly higher TCR beta diversity was reportedly seen in malignant thyroid tumors than benign nodules, in blood and tumor.

V lost 3 bases to trimming and J lost 0 bases, with 11 bases between them. Germline V gene lookup returns CDR1 ENHRY and CDR2 SYGVKD. The CDR3 totals 15 residues. Thyroid surgery took place with no prior treatment in any patient. Original methodology: The authors used CDR3 differences across clinicopathological groups to build a distant-metastasis classifier for papillary thyroid cancer. Using MiXCR, TCRdb reanalyzed the PCR reads. TCRdb, not the authors, supplied the V and J calls. This sample has 12,000 or so clones; around 33% occur once, and the top ten carry roughly 12%. Sequenced input: tumor tissue. V is TRBV10-3 and J is TRBJ2-5; no definite D call. The clonotype originates from a male donor with papillary thyroid cancer or a benign thyroid nodule (not recorded which). Some clones in this sample may be carry-over from other donors' samples. DNA for the CDR3: TGTGCCATCAGTGACCAGACCACGTACCAAGAGACCCAGTACTTC. As protein: CAISDQTTYQETQYF.